This T cell receptor (beta chain) is drawn from a study of cytomegalovirus exposure and HLA in healthy donors. Study findings and constraints: Within the data, a cluster of highly shared sequence variants was likely a sequencing artifact.

The PCR used 60 Vbeta and 13 Jbeta primers. The method was immunoSEQ multiplex PCR; TCRdb's version includes in-frame clones alone and lacks a portion of them. The repertoire holds about 200,000 clones, 82% seen once, with less than 3.5% in the top ten. Worth noting for this clone: Its antigen is still unknown.

The CDR3 spans 14 residues. Trimming removed 1 base from V and 7 bases from J; junction bases left unmatched: 4. Germline lookup yields CDR1 SGHKS and CDR2 YYEKEE (reference sequence). The sample consisted of PBMCs. J is TRBJ1-5 and V is TRBV5-5, with 8 bases identical to TRBD1. This clonotype was obtained from a woman between 40 and 55 years old in good health and CMV-seronegative. CDR3 DNA: TGTGCCAGCAGCTTGTTACAGGGGGGACAGCCCCAGCATTTT. It translates to CASSLLQGGQPQHF. Full variable domain (missing parts from reference TRBV5-5 and TRBJ1-5): DAGVTQSPTHLIKTRGQQVTLRCSPISGHKSVSWYQQVLGQGPQFIFQYYEKEERGRGNFPDRFSARQFPNYSSELNVNALLLGDSALYLCASSLLQGGQPQHFGDGTRLSIL.